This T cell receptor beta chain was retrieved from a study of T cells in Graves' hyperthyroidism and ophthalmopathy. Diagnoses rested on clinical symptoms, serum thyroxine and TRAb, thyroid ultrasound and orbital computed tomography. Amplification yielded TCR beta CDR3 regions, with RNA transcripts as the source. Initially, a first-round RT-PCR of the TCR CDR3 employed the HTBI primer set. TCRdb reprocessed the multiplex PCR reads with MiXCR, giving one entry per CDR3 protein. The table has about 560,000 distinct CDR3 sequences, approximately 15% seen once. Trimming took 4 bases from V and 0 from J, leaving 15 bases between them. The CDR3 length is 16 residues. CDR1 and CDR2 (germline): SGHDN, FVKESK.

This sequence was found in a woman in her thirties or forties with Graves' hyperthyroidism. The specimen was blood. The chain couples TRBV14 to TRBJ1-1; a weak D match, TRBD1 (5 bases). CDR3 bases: TGTGCCAGCAGCCGGGACGGACTTCTAATGAACACTGAAGCTTTCTTT. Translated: CASSRDGLLMNTEAFF.